The TCR beta chain under discussion was sequenced for a study of beta chain features in type 1 diabetes. General study results and limits: Over-representation of high TCR-expressing cells was a possible consequence of cDNA sequencing.

In germline, CDR1 is KGHSH, CDR2 LQKENI. Trimming left V 6 bases short and J 0 bases short, with 17 bases between. This CDR3 region has 16 residues. The investigators reverse transcribed all of the isolated RNA, so they sequenced expressed TCRB transcripts. Clones were read by immunoSEQ multiplex PCR, and TCRdb kept only the in-frame ones, dropping some. The sample has around 140,000 clones; 9.7% are singletons. To note about this clone: The antigen remains undetermined.

The chain carries TRBV18 and TRBJ1-1; D unclear. The source is a middle-aged woman in good health. The sequencing input was central memory CD4+ T cells from blood. The CDR3 is CASSPSSNLLNTEAFF. DNA for the CDR3: TGTGCCAGCTCCCCATCATCTAACCTCCTGAACACTGAAGCTTTCTTT.